This TCR beta chain was captured in a study of CXCR3-negative and CXCR3-positive naive CD8 T cells. The authors prepared UMI-labeled TRB cDNA libraries by 5' RACE. Reanalyzing the 5' RACE reads, TCRdb keeps one entry per CDR3 protein, without DNA. Recorded for this sample: tens of thousands of distinct CDR3 sequences. Turning to this clonotype: Its cognate antigen is unknown.

Broader study findings: More hydrophobic TRB CDR3s occurred in CXCR3-positive than in CXCR3-negative naive cells.

The clonotype was recovered from a human donor in good health. Some clones in this sample may be carry-over from other donors' samples. Sequences were obtained from naive CXCR3+ CD8+ T cells from blood. Described subset: CD45RO-CCR7+CD27+CD95- naive CD8+ T cells expressing CXCR3 (TNR3+).

CDR3 in amino acids: CASSPLPGQISGANVLTF. This rearrangement joins TRBV19 to TRBJ2-6; TCRdb names TRBD1, which stays unverified in the absence of DNA. The CDR3 consists of 18 residues. CDR1 LNHDA and CDR2 SQIVND come from the germline V gene (reference sequence). Together with reference TRBV19 and TRBJ2-6, the CDR3 gives the full variable domain: DGGITQSPKYLFRKEGQNVTLSCEQNLNHDAMYWYRQDPGQGLRLIYYSQIVNDFQKGDIAEGYSVSREKKESFPLTVTSAQKNPTAFYLCASSPLPGQISGANVLTFGAGSRLTVL.